These 23 T cell receptor beta chains were sequenced from one sample in a study of shared clonotypes between healthy human individuals. The table came from immunoSEQ multiplex PCR; TCRdb's copy has only in-frame clones and leaves some out. Of about 2.2 million clones in the sample, around 95% were seen once. Selected positively for CCR7 and CD45RO-negative, naive CD8 cells excluded terminally differentiated effector memory CD45RA+ cells. The specimen was naive CD8+ T cells from PBMCs. The source of these receptors is a young man in good health. Some clones in this sample may be carry-over from other donors' samples.

This clone was seen only once. The chain carries TRBV5-6 and TRBJ1-4, with TRBD1 matching over 7 bases. Germline CDR1 reads SGHDT; CDR2 reads YYEEEE. Losses at the gene ends were 2 bases for V and 8 bases for J; bases not matched to a gene: 6. The CDR3 runs 14 residues. CDR3 DNA: TGTGCCAGCAGCTTTCCCAGGGGGGGAGAAAAACTGTTTTTT. This encodes CASSFPRGGEKLFF.

The CDR3 sequence: CASGWGSRSYNEQFF. CDR3 DNA sequence: TGTGCTAGTGGTTGGGGGTCAAGAAGCTACAATGAGCAGTTCTTC. The V gene is TRBV12-5, the J gene TRBJ2-1, with D possibly being TRBD1 or TRBD2 (5 bases each). The CDR3 runs 15 residues. Germline lookup yields CDR1 LGHNT and CDR2 FRNRAP. V lost 4 bases, J lost 3 bases, and 13 bases lay in between.

This rearrangement joins TRBV6-6 to TRBJ2-2, with no clear D. Looked up from germline, CDR1 is MNHNY and CDR2 is SVGAGI (reference sequence). CDR3 length: 13 residues. With 8 bases removed from V and 5 bases from J, the gap between germline ends came to 12 bases. The CDR3 here is CASSLGRTGELFF. CDR3 DNA sequence: TGTGCCAGCTCCCTCGGAAGGACCGGGGAGCTGTTTTTT.

This sequence joins TRBV4-3 and TRBJ1-3; D is undetermined. This CDR3 comprises 16 residues. The V gene lost 4 bases and the J gene lost 1 base, with 14 bases spanning the gap. Germline CDR1 LGHNA, CDR2 YSLEER. CDR3 nucleotides: TGCGCCAGCAGCCCTGGCCGGTGGGGATCTGGAAACACCATATATTTT. It codes for CASSPGRWGSGNTIYF.

The gene calls are TRBV27 and TRBJ2-7; 11 nucleotides line up with TRBD2. Germline V gene lookup returns CDR1 MNHEY and CDR2 SMNVEV (reference sequence). The CDR3 extends over 19 amino acids. Trimming cost V 5 bases and J 3 bases; bases outside gene matches: 18. CDR3 loop: CASSPRGLTGLADYYEQYF. The CDR3 DNA is TGTGCCAGCAGTCCCAGGGGGTTAACGGGACTAGCGGACTACTACGAGCAGTACTTC.

V is TRBV28 and J is TRBJ2-1; tentative D call: TRBD1 (6 bases). V lost 2 bases and J 9 bases, leaving 8 bases between the germline ends. Germline CDR1 MDHEN, CDR2 SYDVKM. The length of the CDR3 is 12 residues. The DNA for the CDR3 is TGTGCCAGCAGTTTAAGACAGGCTGAGCAGTTCTTC. It specifies CASSLRQAEQFF.

The sample holds one count of this clone. The gene calls are TRBV19 and TRBJ1-1; possible D gene TRBD1, 5 bases. CDR1 LNHDA and CDR2 SQIVND come from the germline V gene (reference sequence). The V gene lost 10 bases and the J gene lost 2 bases, with 11 bases spanning the gap. This CDR3 region has 12 residues. Written as DNA, the CDR3 is TGTGCCACCCGGGACGGTAACACTGAAGCTTTCTTT. Translated: CATRDGNTEAFF.

The chain recombines TRBV10-3 with TRBJ2-7; D is perhaps TRBD2 (7 bases). From germline, CDR1 is ENHRY and CDR2 SYGVKD. The ends were cut back, 3 bases at V and 6 bases at J, with 12 bases in the middle. The CDR3 covers 13 residues. CDR3 residues: CAISDGGGGEQYF. Here the CDR3 DNA reads TGTGCCATCAGTGACGGCGGGGGCGGCGAGCAGTACTTC.

The chain combines TRBV15 with TRBJ2-1; 7 bases match TRBD2. Germline loops: CDR1 LNHNV, CDR2 YYDKDF (reference sequence). The CDR3 is made up of 15 amino acids. The V gene end was trimmed by 9 bases and the J gene end by 2 bases; junction bases not matched to a gene: 10. In DNA, the CDR3 is TGTGCCACGAATTCCGGGACTACTCCCTACAATGAGCAGTTCTTC. This encodes CATNSGTTPYNEQFF.

The J gene is TRBJ2-7, the V gene TRBV28; 11 positions match TRBD2. The CDR3 extends over 15 amino acids. Per the germline V gene, CDR1 is MDHEN and CDR2 is SYDVKM. The V gene end was trimmed by 6 bases and the J gene end by 3 bases; junction bases not matched to a gene: 7. The CDR3 sequence is CASSHRLAGNYEQYF. CDR3 DNA: TGTGCCAGCAGCCATAGACTAGCGGGAAACTACGAGCAGTACTTC.

V usage is TRBV11-2 and J usage is TRBJ2-6, with 8 bases lining up with TRBD1. Per germline, CDR1 SGHAT and CDR2 FQNNGV. This CDR3 is 18 amino acids long. Trimming removed 5 bases from V and 7 bases from J; junction bases left unmatched: 16. The CDR3 coding sequence is TGTGCCAGCAGCGTACCTCGGGACAGGCCTGTTTTAGCCAACGTCCTGACTTTC. It encodes CASSVPRDRPVLANVLTF. Full variable domain (outside the CDR3, taken from reference TRBV11-2 and TRBJ2-6): EAGVAQSPRYKIIEKRQSVAFWCNPISGHATLYWYQQILGQGPKLLIQFQNNGVVDDSQLPKDRFSAERLKGVDSTLKIQPAKLEDSAVYLCASSVPRDRPVLANVLTFGAGSRLTVL.

The chain joins TRBV5-6 to TRBJ2-7; possibly TRBD1 or TRBD2 for D (5 bases each). The V gene lost 5 bases and the J gene lost 2 bases, with 11 bases spanning the gap. The CDR3 contains 13 residues. Germline values: CDR1 SGHDT, CDR2 YYEEEE. As DNA, the CDR3 is TGTGCCAGCAGTGAGGTGGGGGCCTACGAGCAGTACTTC. Its protein product is CASSEVGAYEQYF.

In its sample, this clone was seen once. The rearrangement uses TRBV6-5 and TRBJ2-2; D is uncertain. The CDR3 is made up of 16 amino acids. Trimming pared 2 bases from V and 3 bases from J, leaving 13 bases between. The germline V gene encodes CDR1 MNHEY and CDR2 SVGAGI. The CDR3 DNA is TGTGCCAGCAGTTACGGGTTAATTCCCCACACCGGGGAGCTGTTTTTT. As protein: CASSYGLIPHTGELFF.

The CDR3 nucleotides read TGTGCCAGCAGCCCGCATAGCGGGAGAAGCTCCTACGAGCAGTACTTC. Translated, it gives CASSPHSGRSSYEQYF. This sequence joins TRBV7-9 and TRBJ2-7; TRBD2 matches 9 bases. This CDR3 has 16 residues. CDR1 SEHNR and CDR2 FQNEAQ come from the germline V gene (reference sequence). Losses at the gene ends were 5 bases for V and 0 bases for J; bases not matched to a gene: 8.

The chain employs TRBV10-3 and TRBJ1-1; 7 bases agree with TRBD1. The CDR3 length is 14 residues. V dropped 7 bases and J dropped 0; count of bases not matched to a gene: 5. Germline CDR1 is ENHRY and CDR2 is SYGVKD. This CDR3 reads CAITMTGMNTEAFF. CDR3 in DNA: TGTGCCATCACTATGACAGGGATGAACACTGAAGCTTTCTTT.

The chain uses TRBV15 and TRBJ1-5; D not resolved. This CDR3 spans 15 amino acids. From germline, CDR1 is LNHNV and CDR2 YYDKDF (reference sequence). The germline V and J ends were trimmed by 0 bases and 2 bases, with 8 bases remaining between them. In DNA, the CDR3 is TGTGCCACCAGCAGAGAAGGAGGGCGCAATCAGCCCCAGCATTTT. The encoded protein is CATSREGGRNQPQHF. Drawing the rest from reference TRBV15 and TRBJ1-5, the complete variable domain is DAMVIQNPRYQVTQFGKPVTLSCSQTLNHNVMYWYQQKSSQAPKLLFHYYDKDFNNEADTPDNFQSRRPNTSFCFLDIRSPGLGDTAMYLCATSREGGRNQPQHFGDGTRLSIL.

This chain connects TRBV13 to TRBJ2-1; possible D gene TRBD2, 5 bases. V shed 5 bases and J shed 2 bases, with 13 bases lying between them. The CDR3 spans 15 residues. The germline V gene encodes CDR1 PRHDT and CDR2 FYEKMQ (reference sequence). CDR3 loop: CASSTTKQAYNEQFF. CDR3 coding DNA: TGTGCCAGCAGCACGACTAAGCAAGCCTACAATGAGCAGTTCTTC. The whole variable domain, remainder taken from reference TRBV13 and TRBJ2-1, is AAGVIQSPRHLIKEKRETATLKCYPIPRHDTVYWYQQGPGQDPQFLISFYEKMQSDKGSIPDRFSAQQFSDYHSELNMSSLELGDSALYFCASSTTKQAYNEQFFGPGTRLTVL.

This clone was observed a few times. The chain employs TRBV6-5 and TRBJ2-5; D is ambiguous. CDR3 length equals 13 residues. Germline V lookup: CDR1 MNHEY, CDR2 SVGAGI. The V end was cut by 2 bases, the J end by 5 bases, with 9 bases between. CDR3 amino acids: CASSYGMSETQYF. In nucleotides, the CDR3 is TGTGCCAGCAGTTACGGGATGTCGGAGACCCAGTACTTC.

The chain has TRBV7-6 and TRBJ2-3; 7 bases map to TRBD2. This CDR3 spans 14 amino acids. The V gene's germline CDR1 is SGHVS and CDR2 FNYEAQ. V trimming: 3 bases; J trimming: 6 bases; junction bases outside the gene matches: 6. The CDR3 sequence is CASSFGLGGDTQYF. The CDR3 DNA follows: TGTGCCAGCAGCTTCGGACTGGGGGGGGATACGCAGTATTTT.

This clone was picked up a small number of times. Other DNA sequences of this sample code for an identical CDR3. Here the CDR3 DNA reads TGTGCCAGCAGTTTATCGCCCGGGACAGGGTCCTACGAGCAGTACTTC. As protein: CASSLSPGTGSYEQYF. This rearrangement joins TRBV27 to TRBJ2-7, with TRBD1 matching 9 bases. The V segment lost 0 bases and the J segment 1 base; nucleotides outside the gene matches: 4. The CDR3 is 16 residues long. Germline CDR1 MNHEY, CDR2 SMNVEV (reference sequence).

The chain employs TRBV18 and TRBJ2-1; a weak D match, TRBD1 (6 bases). From germline, CDR1 is KGHSH and CDR2 LQKENI. Trimming shortened V by 3 bases and J by 9 bases, and 9 bases separated the two germline ends. The CDR3 covers 12 residues. In DNA form, the CDR3 reads TGTGCCAGCTCACCCCGACAGGCTGAGCAGTTCTTC. It translates to CASSPRQAEQFF.

V gene TRBV21-1 combines with J gene TRBJ2-2; TRBD1 was called by the table and not checked on the DNA. TRBV21-1 is recorded as a pseudogene. This CDR3 is built from 18 residues. The CDR3 coding sequence is TGTGCCAGCAGCCCGAGCCGTACGGGACAGGAATACACCGGGGAGCTGTTTTTT. It specifies CASSPSRTGQEYTGELFF.

With regard to this clone: The sample holds other DNA sequences that translate to the same CDR3. V gene TRBV19 combines with J gene TRBJ2-3, with TRBD1 as a possible D gene (6 bases). CDR3 size: 15 residues. With 3 bases removed from V and 0 bases from J, the gap between germline ends came to 10 bases. Germline values: CDR1 LNHDA, CDR2 SQIVND (reference sequence). CDR3 sequence: CASSIRGTSTDTQYF. CDR3 sequence (DNA): TGTGCCAGTAGTATCAGGGGCACTAGCACAGATACGCAGTATTTT.